This TCR beta chain is from a study of OX40 agonist ivuxolimab in advanced cancers. The overall study: The study gave patients intravenous ivuxolimab at 0.01 to 10 mg/kg every 2 weeks. Study-wide results and limits: With doses of 0.1 to 3.0 mg/kg, CD4+ and CD8+ blood T cells had undergone clonal expansion by week 6.

The germline CDR1 and CDR2 sequences are SEHNR and FQNEAQ (reference sequence). CDR3 size: 11 residues. V lost 10 bases to trimming and J lost 2 bases, with 8 bases between them. Produced via immunoSEQ multiplex PCR; TCRdb's table is partial and in-frame only. The table has tens of thousands of clones, approximately 90% seen once. A remark on this clone: Its target is unknown.

The chain recombines TRBV7-9 with TRBJ1-1; D is ambiguous. The source of this sequence is an adult with an advanced solid tumor such as melanoma, head and neck, liver or kidney cancer. Specimen: CD4+ or CD8+ T cells sorted from blood, collected in a trial of the OX40 agonist ivuxolimab. For the CDR3, the DNA is TGTGCCATTCGACCAAACACTGAAGCTTTCTTT. This gives the protein CAIRPNTEAFF.